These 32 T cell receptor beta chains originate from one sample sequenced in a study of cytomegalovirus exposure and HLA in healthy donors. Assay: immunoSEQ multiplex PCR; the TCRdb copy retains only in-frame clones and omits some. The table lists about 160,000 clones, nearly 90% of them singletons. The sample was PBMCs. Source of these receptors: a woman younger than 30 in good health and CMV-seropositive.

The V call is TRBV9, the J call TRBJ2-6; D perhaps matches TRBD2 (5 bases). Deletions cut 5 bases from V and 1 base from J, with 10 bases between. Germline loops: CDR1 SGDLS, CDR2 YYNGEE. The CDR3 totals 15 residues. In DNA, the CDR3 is TGTGCCAGCAGGGCGGGCGTTTCTGGGGCCAACGTCCTGACTTTC. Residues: CASRAGVSGANVLTF.

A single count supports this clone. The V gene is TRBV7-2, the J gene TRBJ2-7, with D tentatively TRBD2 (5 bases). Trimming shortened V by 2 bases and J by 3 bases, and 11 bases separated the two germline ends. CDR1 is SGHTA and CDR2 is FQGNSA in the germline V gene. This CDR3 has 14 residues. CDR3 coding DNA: TGTGCCAGCAGCTTAATGAGGGTGGGCTACGAGCAGTACTTC. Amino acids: CASSLMRVGYEQYF.

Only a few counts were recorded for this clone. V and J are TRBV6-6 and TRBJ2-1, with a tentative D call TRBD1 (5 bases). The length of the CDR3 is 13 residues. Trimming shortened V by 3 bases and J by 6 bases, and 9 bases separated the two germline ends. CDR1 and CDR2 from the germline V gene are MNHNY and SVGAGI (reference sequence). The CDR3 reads CASSYQGVNEQFF. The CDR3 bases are TGTGCCAGCAGTTATCAAGGGGTCAATGAGCAGTTCTTC.

The CDR3 DNA reads as TGTGCCAGCAGCTTTGGGGGAGGGAAGAACAATGAGCAGTTCTTC. It specifies CASSFGGGKNNEQFF. This chain uses TRBV13 with TRBJ2-1; 7 positions agree with TRBD2. Germline V gene data show CDR1 as PRHDT and CDR2 as FYEKMQ (reference sequence). The CDR3 sequence is 15 residues long. Trimming cost V 3 bases and J 5 bases; bases outside gene matches: 7. The entire variable domain, with the rest obtained from reference TRBV13 and TRBJ2-1, is as follows: AAGVIQSPRHLIKEKRETATLKCYPIPRHDTVYWYQQGPGQDPQFLISFYEKMQSDKGSIPDRFSAQQFSDYHSELNMSSLELGDSALYFCASSFGGGKNNEQFFGPGTRLTVL.

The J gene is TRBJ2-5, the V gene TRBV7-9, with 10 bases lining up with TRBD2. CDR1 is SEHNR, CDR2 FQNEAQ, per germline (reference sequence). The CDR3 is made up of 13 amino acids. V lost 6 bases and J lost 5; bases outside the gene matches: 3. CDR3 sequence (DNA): TGTGCCAGCAGTTTTAGCGGGAGGGAGACCCAGTACTTC. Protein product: CASSFSGRETQYF.

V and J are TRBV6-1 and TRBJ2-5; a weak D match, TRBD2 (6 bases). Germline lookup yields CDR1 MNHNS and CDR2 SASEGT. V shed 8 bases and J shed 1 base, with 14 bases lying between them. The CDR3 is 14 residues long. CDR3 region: CASSAGISQETQYF. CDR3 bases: TGTGCCAGCTCGGCGGGGATAAGCCAAGAGACCCAGTACTTC.

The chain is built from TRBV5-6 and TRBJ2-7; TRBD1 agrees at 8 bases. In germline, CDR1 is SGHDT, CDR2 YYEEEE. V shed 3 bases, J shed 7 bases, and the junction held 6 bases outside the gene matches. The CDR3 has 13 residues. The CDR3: CASSSTGAGEQYF. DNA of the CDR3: TGTGCCAGCAGCTCGACAGGGGCAGGAGAGCAGTACTTC.

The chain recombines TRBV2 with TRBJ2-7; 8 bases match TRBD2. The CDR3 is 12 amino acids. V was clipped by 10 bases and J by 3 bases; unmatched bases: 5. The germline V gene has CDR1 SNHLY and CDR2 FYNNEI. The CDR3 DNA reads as TGTGCCATCCGGACTAGCAGCTACGAGCAGTACTTC. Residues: CAIRTSSYEQYF. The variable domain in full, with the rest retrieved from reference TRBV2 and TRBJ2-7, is EPEVTQTPSHQVTQMGQEVILRCVPISNHLYFYWYRQILGQKVEFLVSFYNNEISEKSEIFDDQFSVERPDGSNFTLKIRSTKLEDSAMYFCAIRTSSYEQYFGPGTRLTVT.

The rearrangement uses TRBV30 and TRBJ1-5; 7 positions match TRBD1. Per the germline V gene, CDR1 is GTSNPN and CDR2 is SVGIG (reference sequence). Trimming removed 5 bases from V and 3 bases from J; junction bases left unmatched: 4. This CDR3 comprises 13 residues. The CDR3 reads CAWGDSFNQPQHF. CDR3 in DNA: TGTGCCTGGGGGGACAGCTTCAATCAGCCCCAGCATTTT.

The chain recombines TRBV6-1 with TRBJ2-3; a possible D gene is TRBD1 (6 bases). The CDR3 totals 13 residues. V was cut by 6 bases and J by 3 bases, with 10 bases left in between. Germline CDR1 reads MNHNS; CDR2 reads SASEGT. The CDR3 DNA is TGTGCCAGCAGGGACACAGGGACAGATACGCAGTATTTT. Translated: CASRDTGTDTQYF.

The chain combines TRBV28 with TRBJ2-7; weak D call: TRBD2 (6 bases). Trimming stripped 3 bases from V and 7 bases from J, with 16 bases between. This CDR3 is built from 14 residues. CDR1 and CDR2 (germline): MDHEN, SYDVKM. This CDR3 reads CASSLGGGGVEQYF. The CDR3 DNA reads TGTGCCAGCAGTTTGGGGGGTGGAGGTGTTGAGCAGTACTTC.

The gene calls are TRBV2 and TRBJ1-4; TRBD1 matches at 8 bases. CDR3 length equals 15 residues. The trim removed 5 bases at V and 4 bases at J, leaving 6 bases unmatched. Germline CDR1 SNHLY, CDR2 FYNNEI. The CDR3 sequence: CASSRQGFGNEKLFF. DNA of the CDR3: TGTGCCAGCAGTCGACAGGGGTTCGGTAATGAAAAACTGTTTTTT.

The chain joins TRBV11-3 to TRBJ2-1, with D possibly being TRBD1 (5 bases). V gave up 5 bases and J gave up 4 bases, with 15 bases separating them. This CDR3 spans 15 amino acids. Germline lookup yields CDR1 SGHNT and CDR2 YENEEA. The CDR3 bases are TGTGCCAGCAGCCCTGGAAAGGGGCCTTACAATGAGCAGTTCTTC. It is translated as CASSPGKGPYNEQFF.

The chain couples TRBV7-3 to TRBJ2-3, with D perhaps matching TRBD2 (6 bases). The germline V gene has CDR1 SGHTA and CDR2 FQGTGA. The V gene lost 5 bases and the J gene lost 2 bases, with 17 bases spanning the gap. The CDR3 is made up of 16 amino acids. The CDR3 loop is CASSRGTYTYTDTQYF. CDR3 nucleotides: TGTGCCAGCAGCCGGGGGACCTATACTTACACAGATACGCAGTATTTT.

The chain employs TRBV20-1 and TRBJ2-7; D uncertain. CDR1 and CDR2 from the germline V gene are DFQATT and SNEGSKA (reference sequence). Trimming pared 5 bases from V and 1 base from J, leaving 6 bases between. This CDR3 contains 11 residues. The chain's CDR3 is CSASESYEQYF. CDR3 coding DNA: TGCAGTGCTTCTGAGTCCTACGAGCAGTACTTC.

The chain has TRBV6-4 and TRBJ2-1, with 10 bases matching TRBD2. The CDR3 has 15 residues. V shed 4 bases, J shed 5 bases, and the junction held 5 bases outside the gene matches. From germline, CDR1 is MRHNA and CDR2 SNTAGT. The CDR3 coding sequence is TGTGCCAGCAGTGCACGGACTAGCGGAAACAATGAGCAGTTCTTC. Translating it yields CASSARTSGNNEQFF.

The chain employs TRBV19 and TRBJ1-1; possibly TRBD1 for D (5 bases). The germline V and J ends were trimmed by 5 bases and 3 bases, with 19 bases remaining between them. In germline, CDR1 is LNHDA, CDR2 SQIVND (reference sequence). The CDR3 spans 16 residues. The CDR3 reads CASSSPRDGGDTEAFF. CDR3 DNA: TGTGCCAGTAGTTCCCCCCGGGACGGGGGGGACACTGAAGCTTTCTTT.

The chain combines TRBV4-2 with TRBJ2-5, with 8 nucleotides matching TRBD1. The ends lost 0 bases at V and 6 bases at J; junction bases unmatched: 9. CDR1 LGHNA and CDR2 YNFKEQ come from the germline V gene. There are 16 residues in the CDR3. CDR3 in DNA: TGTGCCAGCAGCCAAGATTATACGACAGGGGCCAAGACCCAGTACTTC. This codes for CASSQDYTTGAKTQYF.

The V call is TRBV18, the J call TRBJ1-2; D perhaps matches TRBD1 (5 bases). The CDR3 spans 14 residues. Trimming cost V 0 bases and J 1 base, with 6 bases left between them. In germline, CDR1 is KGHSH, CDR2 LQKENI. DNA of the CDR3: TGTGCCAGCTCACCACCGACAGATAACTATGGCTACACCTTC. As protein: CASSPPTDNYGYTF.

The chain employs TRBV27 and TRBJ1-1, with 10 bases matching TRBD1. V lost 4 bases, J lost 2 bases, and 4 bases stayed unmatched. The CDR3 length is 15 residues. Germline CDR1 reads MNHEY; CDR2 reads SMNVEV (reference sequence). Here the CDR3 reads CASSYGTGANTEAFF. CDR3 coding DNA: TGTGCCAGCAGTTACGGGACAGGGGCAAACACTGAAGCTTTCTTT.

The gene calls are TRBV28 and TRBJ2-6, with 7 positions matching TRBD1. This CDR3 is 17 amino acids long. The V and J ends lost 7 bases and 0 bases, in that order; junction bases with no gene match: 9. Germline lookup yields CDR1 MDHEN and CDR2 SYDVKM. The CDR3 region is CASIGGQVYSGANVLTF. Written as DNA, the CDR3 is TGTGCCAGCATAGGCGGACAGGTTTACTCTGGGGCCAACGTCCTGACTTTC.

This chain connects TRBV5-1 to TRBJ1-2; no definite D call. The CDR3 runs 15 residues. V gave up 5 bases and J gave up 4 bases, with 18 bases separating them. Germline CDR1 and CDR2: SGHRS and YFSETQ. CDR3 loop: CASRDLTDRAYGYTF. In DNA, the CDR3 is TGCGCCAGCAGGGACTTGACCGATCGGGCCTATGGCTACACCTTC.

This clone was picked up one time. CDR3 residues: CASSQEVKRNHYNEQFF. The CDR3 DNA follows: TGCGCCAGCAGCCAAGAGGTTAAGCGGAACCACTACAATGAGCAGTTCTTC. J is TRBJ2-1 and V is TRBV4-3; perhaps TRBD2 as D (5 bases). V gave up 0 bases and J gave up 3 bases, with 15 bases separating them. Germline CDR1 reads LGHNA; CDR2 reads YSLEER. This CDR3 has 17 amino acids.

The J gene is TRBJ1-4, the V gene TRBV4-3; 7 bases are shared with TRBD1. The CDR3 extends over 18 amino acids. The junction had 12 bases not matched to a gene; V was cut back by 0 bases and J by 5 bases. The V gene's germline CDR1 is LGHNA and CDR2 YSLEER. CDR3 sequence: CASSQEKLTGDGNEKLFF. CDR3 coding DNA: TGCGCCAGCAGCCAAGAAAAACTCACAGGGGACGGGAATGAAAAACTGTTTTTT.

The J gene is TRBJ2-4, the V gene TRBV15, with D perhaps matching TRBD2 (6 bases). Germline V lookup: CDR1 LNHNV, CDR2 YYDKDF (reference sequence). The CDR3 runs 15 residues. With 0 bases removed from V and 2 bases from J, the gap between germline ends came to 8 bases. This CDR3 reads CATSRDAGSKNIQYF. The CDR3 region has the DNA TGTGCCACCAGCAGAGATGCGGGATCCAAAAACATTCAGTACTTC.

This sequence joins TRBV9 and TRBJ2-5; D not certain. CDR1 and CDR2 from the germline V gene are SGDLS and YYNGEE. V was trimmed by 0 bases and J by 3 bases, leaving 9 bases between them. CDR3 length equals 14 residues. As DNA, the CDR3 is TGTGCCAGCAGCGTAGGCCCGGTGGAAGAGACCCAGTACTTC. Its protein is CASSVGPVEETQYF.

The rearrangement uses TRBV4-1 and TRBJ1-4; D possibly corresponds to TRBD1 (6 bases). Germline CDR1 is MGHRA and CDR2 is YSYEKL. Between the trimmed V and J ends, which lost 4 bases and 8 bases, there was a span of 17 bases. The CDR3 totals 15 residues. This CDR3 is CASSPLDSDREKLFF. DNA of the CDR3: TGCGCCAGCAGCCCCTTGGACAGTGATAGGGAAAAACTGTTTTTT.

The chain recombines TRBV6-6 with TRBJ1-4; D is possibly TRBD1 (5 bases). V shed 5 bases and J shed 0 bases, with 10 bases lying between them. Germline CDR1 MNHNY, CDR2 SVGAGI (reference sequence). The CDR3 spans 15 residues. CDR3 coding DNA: TGTGCCAGCAGTCTACAGGACACAACTAATGAAAAACTGTTTTTT. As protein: CASSLQDTTNEKLFF.

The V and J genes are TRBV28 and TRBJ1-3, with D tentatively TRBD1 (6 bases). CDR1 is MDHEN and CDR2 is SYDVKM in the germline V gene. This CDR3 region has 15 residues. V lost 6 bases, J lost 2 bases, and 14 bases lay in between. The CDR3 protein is CASSLGQYAGNTIYF. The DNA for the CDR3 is TGTGCCAGCAGCTTAGGACAGTACGCTGGAAACACCATATATTTT.

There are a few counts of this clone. CDR3 region: CASSTGHSSAEAFF. The CDR3, as DNA: TGTGCCAGCTCAACTGGACATTCGAGCGCTGAAGCTTTCTTT. The chain employs TRBV18 and TRBJ1-1; the D gene is possibly TRBD1 (5 bases). Trimming took off 5 bases at V and 6 bases at J, with 16 bases between the two ends. The CDR3 extends over 14 amino acids. Germline V lookup: CDR1 KGHSH, CDR2 LQKENI.

This CDR3 is CASRLTSGSTDTQYF. The DNA of the CDR3 is TGCGCCAGCAGACTCACTAGCGGGAGCACAGATACGCAGTATTTT. The gene calls are TRBV10-2 and TRBJ2-3, with TRBD2 matching over 9 bases. J was trimmed by 0 bases and V by 6 bases; bases with no gene match: 4. The V gene's germline CDR1 is WSHSY and CDR2 SAAADI. The CDR3 totals 15 residues.

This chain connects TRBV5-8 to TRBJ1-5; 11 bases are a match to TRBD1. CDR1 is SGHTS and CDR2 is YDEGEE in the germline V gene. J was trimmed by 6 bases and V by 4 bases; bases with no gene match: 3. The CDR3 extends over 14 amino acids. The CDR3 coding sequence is TGTGCCAGCAGCGAGGACAGGGGGCCTCAGCCCCAGCATTTT. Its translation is CASSEDRGPQPQHF.